Below, 13 T cell receptor beta chains from the same sample are listed, as sequenced in a study of blood T cell repertoires in COVID-19. Using immunoSEQ multiplex PCR, the repertoire was profiled, and TCRdb retains in-frame clones only, with some absent. The sample has 200,000 or so clones, 75% to 90% seen once; the top ten hold 2.1%. Sequencing used peripheral blood. The receptors derive from a man in his 70s with active or convalescent COVID-19.

This chain joins TRBV9 and TRBJ2-5; 11 nucleotides agree with TRBD2. V lost 5 bases, J lost 5 bases, and 8 bases stayed unmatched. Germline-derived CDR1 and CDR2 are SGDLS and YYNGEE. This CDR3 comprises 15 residues. CDR3 residues: CASSYLAGGIETQYF. The CDR3 region has the DNA TGTGCCAGCAGTTATCTAGCGGGAGGAATCGAGACCCAGTACTTC.

The chain employs TRBV9 and TRBJ2-5, with a weak D call TRBD1 (6 bases). Trimming left V 3 bases short and J 5 bases short, with 20 bases between. The CDR3 extends over 16 amino acids. Per the germline V gene, CDR1 is SGDLS and CDR2 is YYNGEE. The CDR3 sequence: CASSGLPGHTGETQYF. CDR3 nucleotides: TGTGCCAGCAGCGGTCTACCGGGACACACAGGCGAGACCCAGTACTTC.

The J gene is TRBJ2-1, the V gene TRBV21-1; the D call of TRBD2 is as the table states it, not checked on the DNA. TRBV21-1 is reported as a pseudogene. The CDR3 spans 15 residues. The CDR3 nucleotides read TGTGCCAGCAGCAAACTAGCGGGAGACTACAATGAGCAGTTCTTC. As protein: CASSKLAGDYNEQFF.

Of note for this clone: This same CDR3 is encoded by further DNA sequences in the sample. The chain couples TRBV18 to TRBJ2-2; D not certain. CDR3 size: 13 residues. The germline V gene has CDR1 KGHSH and CDR2 LQKENI. The V end lost 3 bases, the J end lost 3 bases, and 5 bases lay between the germline ends. The CDR3 loop is CASSPRDTGELFF. The CDR3 DNA reads as TGTGCCAGCTCACCCCGTGACACCGGGGAGCTGTTTTTT.

This clone came up a few times. The chain uses TRBV7-2 and TRBJ2-3, with TRBD2 matching over 14 bases. The V segment lost 5 bases and the J segment 0 bases; nucleotides outside the gene matches: 4. Germline lookup yields CDR1 SGHTA and CDR2 FQGNSA. CDR3 length: 17 amino acids. Written as DNA, the CDR3 is TGTGCCAGCAGCCAGGGACTAGCGGGAGCTAGCACAGATACGCAGTATTTT. Translated, it gives CASSQGLAGASTDTQYF.

The chain combines TRBV11-3 with TRBJ2-1; 11 bases agree with TRBD2. The trim removed 0 bases at V and 6 bases at J, leaving 4 bases unmatched. The CDR3 length is 16 residues. The V gene's germline CDR1 is SGHNT and CDR2 YENEEA. The CDR3 loop reads CASSLDGTSGFNEQFF. The CDR3 nucleotides are TGTGCCAGCAGCTTAGACGGGACTAGCGGTTTCAATGAGCAGTTCTTC.

A few counts support this clone. The chain is built from TRBV10-2 and TRBJ2-4, with D hard to call. This CDR3 spans 16 amino acids. Germline V gene data show CDR1 as WSHSY and CDR2 as SAAADI. V lost 5 bases and J lost 0, with 14 bases in between. Here the CDR3 reads CASSPLQALAKNIQYF. In nucleotides, the CDR3 is TGCGCCAGCAGTCCCCTCCAGGCTCTAGCCAAAAACATTCAGTACTTC.

This clone occurred once. The chain combines TRBV7-2 with TRBJ2-7; 11 bases map to TRBD1. J was trimmed by 6 bases and V by 4 bases; bases with no gene match: 5. Germline V gives CDR1 SGHTA, CDR2 FQGNSA. The CDR3 runs to 14 residues. For the CDR3, the DNA is TGTGCCAGCAGCTCCGGACAGGGGGCAGGCGAGCAGTACTTC. It translates to CASSSGQGAGEQYF.

The V call is TRBV6-2 or TRBV6-3, the J call TRBJ2-5, with 13 bases that match TRBD2. Germline assignment: CDR1 MNHEY and CDR2 SVGEGT. This CDR3 is built from 18 residues. With V trimmed by 6 bases and J by 4 bases, 14 bases remained unmatched. The CDR3 DNA is TGTGCCAGCAGCCAGAGCCCAGGACTAGCGGGGGTGGTAGAGACCCAGTACTTC. The encoded protein is CASSQSPGLAGVVETQYF.

The rearrangement joins TRBV29-1 to TRBJ1-3; 7 bases fit TRBD1. CDR3 length equals 15 residues. Germline V lookup: CDR1 SQVTM, CDR2 ANQGSEA. V lost 4 bases to trimming and J lost 0 bases; unmatched junction nucleotides: 6. CDR3 in amino acids: CSVGGDRLSGNTIYF. CDR3 DNA sequence: TGCAGCGTTGGCGGGGACAGACTCTCTGGAAACACCATATATTTT.

This clone has more than one count but fewer than ten. This chain links TRBV6-5 with TRBJ2-1; a weak D match, TRBD1 (5 bases). V lost 7 bases, J lost 1 base, and 14 bases lay in between. The germline V gene encodes CDR1 MNHEY and CDR2 SVGAGI. The CDR3 is 15 amino acids. CDR3 coding DNA: TGTGCCAGCAAGCCGGACACCCTTTCCTACAATGAGCAGTTCTTC. Its translation: CASKPDTLSYNEQFF.

The chain has TRBV3-1 (or the pseudogene TRBV3-2) and TRBJ2-2, with TRBD1 matching 7 bases. V gave up 4 bases and J gave up 6 bases; unmatched junction bases: 5. Germline V lookup: CDR1 LGHDT, CDR2 YNNKEL (reference sequence). CDR3 length equals 14 residues. The CDR3 nucleotides read TGTGCCAGCAGCCGGGGGACAGCGTCCGGGGAGCTGTTTTTT. It codes for CASSRGTASGELFF.

The V gene is TRBV19, the J gene TRBJ2-1; 7 bases map to TRBD1. V dropped 5 bases and J dropped 2; count of bases not matched to a gene: 6. This CDR3 is 15 amino acids long. Per the germline V gene, CDR1 is LNHDA and CDR2 is SQIVND (reference sequence). The CDR3 loop reads CASSPSGTAYNEQFF. CDR3 DNA sequence: TGTGCCAGTAGTCCCTCCGGGACAGCCTACAATGAGCAGTTCTTC.